This T cell receptor (beta chain) was recovered during a study of blood T cell repertoires in COVID-19. At the level of the study: From the United States, Italy and Spain came samples of acute and convalescent COVID-19. T cells, B-cell-depleted T cells, or PBMCs provided the cDNA or gDNA that served as material.

The repertoire was sequenced with immunoSEQ multiplex PCR; TCRdb's copy has only in-frame clones and lacks some. Altogether about 88,000 clones are present, around 87% being singletons, with the ten largest covering around 15%. V lost 6 bases and J lost 5; bases outside the gene matches: 8. Germline V gene data show CDR1 as MDHEN and CDR2 as SYDVKM. This CDR3 region has 14 residues. Sequencing was carried out using peripheral blood. V and J are TRBV28 and TRBJ2-5; TRBD1 matches at 8 bases. This clonotype originated in a male donor with acute or convalescent COVID-19. The CDR3 DNA sequence: TGTGCCAGCAGCCCGGGACAGGCTGGGGAGACCCAGTACTTC. This gives the protein CASSPGQAGETQYF. Combining the CDR3 with reference TRBV28 and TRBJ2-5 gives the whole variable domain DVKVTQSSRYLVKRTGEKVFLECVQDMDHENMFWYRQDPGLGLRLIYFSYDVKMKEKGDIPEGYSVSREKKERFSLILESASTNQTSMYLCASSPGQAGETQYFGPGTRLLVL.